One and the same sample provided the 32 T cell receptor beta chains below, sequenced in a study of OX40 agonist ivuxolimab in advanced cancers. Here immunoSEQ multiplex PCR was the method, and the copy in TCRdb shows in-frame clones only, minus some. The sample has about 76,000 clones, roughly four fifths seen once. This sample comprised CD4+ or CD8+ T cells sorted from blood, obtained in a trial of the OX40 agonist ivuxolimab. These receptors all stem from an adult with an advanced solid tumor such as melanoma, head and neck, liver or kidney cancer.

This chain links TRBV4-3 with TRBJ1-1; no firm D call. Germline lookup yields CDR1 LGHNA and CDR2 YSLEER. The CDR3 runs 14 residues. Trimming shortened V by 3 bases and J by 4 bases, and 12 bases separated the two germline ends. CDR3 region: CASSQRMGSTEAFF. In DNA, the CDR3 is TGCGCCAGCAGCCAGAGGATGGGGAGCACTGAAGCTTTCTTT.

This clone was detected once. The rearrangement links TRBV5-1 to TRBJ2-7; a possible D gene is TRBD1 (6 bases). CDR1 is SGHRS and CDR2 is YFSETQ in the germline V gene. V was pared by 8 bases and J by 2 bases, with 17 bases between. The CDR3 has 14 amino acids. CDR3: CASSPAQGAYEQYF. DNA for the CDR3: TGCGCCAGTAGCCCGGCACAGGGTGCCTACGAGCAGTACTTC.

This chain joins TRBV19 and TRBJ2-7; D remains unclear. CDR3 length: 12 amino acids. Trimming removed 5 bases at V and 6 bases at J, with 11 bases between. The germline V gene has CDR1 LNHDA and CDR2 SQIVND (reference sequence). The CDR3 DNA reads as TGTGCCAGTAGTCCATCGCTCGGCGAGCAGTACTTC. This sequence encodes CASSPSLGEQYF.

DNA of the CDR3: TGTGCCAGCAGCTTAGTAGGGGGGTATAATTCACCCCTCCACTTT. Translation: CASSLVGGYNSPLHF. This chain uses TRBV11-2 with TRBJ1-6; D is perhaps TRBD1 (6 bases). The V end lost 1 base, the J end lost 4 bases, and 8 bases lay between the germline ends. This CDR3 spans 15 amino acids. Germline-derived CDR1 and CDR2 are SGHAT and FQNNGV. Full variable domain (rest looked up from reference TRBV11-2 and TRBJ1-6): EAGVAQSPRYKIIEKRQSVAFWCNPISGHATLYWYQQILGQGPKLLIQFQNNGVVDDSQLPKDRFSAERLKGVDSTLKIQPAKLEDSAVYLCASSLVGGYNSPLHFGNGTRLTVT.

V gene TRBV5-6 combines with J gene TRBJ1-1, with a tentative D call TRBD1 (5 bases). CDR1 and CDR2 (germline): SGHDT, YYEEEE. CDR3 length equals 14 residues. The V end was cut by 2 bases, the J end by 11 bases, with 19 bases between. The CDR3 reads CASSFNPDAPGAFF. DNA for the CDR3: TGTGCCAGCAGCTTTAATCCCGACGCCCCAGGGGCTTTCTTT. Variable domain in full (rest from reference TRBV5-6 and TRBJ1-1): DAGVTQSPTHLIKTRGQQVTLRCSPKSGHDTVSWYQQALGQGPQFIFQYYEEEERQRGNFPDRFSGHQFPNYSSELNVNALLLGDSALYLCASSFNPDAPGAFFGQGTRLTVV.

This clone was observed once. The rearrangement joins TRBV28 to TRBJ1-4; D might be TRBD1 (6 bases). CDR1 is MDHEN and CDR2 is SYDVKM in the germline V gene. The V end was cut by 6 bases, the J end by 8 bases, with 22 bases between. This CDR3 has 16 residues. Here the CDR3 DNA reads TGTGCCAGCAGCCGGGGGCGCTTTCGGACAGACGAAAAACTGTTTTTT. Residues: CASSRGRFRTDEKLFF. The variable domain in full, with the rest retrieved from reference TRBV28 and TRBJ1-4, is DVKVTQSSRYLVKRTGEKVFLECVQDMDHENMFWYRQDPGLGLRLIYFSYDVKMKEKGDIPEGYSVSREKKERFSLILESASTNQTSMYLCASSRGRFRTDEKLFFGSGTQLSVL.

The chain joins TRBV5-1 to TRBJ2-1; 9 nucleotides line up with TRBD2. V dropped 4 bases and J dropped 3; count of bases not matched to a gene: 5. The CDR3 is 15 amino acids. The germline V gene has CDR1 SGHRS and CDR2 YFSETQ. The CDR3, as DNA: TGCGCCAGCAGCCGCGGGGGGGCAGGCTACAATGAGCAGTTCTTC. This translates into CASSRGGAGYNEQFF.

The CDR3 region is CASSSRRKLASPDTQYF. The CDR3 DNA sequence: TGTGCCAGCAGCTCAAGGCGAAAACTAGCCAGTCCAGATACGCAGTATTTT. The V gene is TRBV7-3, the J gene TRBJ2-3, with D perhaps TRBD2 (6 bases). This CDR3 is built from 17 residues. Trimming removed 4 bases at V and 4 bases at J, with 21 bases between. CDR1 is SGHTA, CDR2 FQGTGA, per germline.

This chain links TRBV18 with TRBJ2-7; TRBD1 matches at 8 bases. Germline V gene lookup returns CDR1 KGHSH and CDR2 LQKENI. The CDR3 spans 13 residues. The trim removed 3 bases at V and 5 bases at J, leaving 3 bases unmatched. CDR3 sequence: CASSPPGQDEQYF. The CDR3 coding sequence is TGTGCCAGCTCACCCCCGGGACAGGACGAGCAGTACTTC.

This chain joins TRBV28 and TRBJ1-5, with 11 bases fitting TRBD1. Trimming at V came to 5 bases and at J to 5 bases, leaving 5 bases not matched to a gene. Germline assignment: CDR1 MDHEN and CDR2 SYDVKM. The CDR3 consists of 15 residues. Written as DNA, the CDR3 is TGTGCCAGCAGTCGTGGGACAGGGGGTTATCAGCCCCAGCATTTT. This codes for CASSRGTGGYQPQHF.

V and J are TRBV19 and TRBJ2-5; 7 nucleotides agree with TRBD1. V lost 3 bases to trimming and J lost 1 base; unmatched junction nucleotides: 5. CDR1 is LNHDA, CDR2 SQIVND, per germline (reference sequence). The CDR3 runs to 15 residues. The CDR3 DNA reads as TGTGCCAGTAGTATGGGTCGGACAGGCCAAGAGACCCAGTACTTC. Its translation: CASSMGRTGQETQYF.

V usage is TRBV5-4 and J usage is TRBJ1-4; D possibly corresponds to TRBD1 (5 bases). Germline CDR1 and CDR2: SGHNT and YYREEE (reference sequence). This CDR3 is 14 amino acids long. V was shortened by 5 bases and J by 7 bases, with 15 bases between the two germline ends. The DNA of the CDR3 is TGTGCCAGCAGGAGGGGACCCCTCCGTGAAAAACTGTTTTTT. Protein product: CASRRGPLREKLFF.

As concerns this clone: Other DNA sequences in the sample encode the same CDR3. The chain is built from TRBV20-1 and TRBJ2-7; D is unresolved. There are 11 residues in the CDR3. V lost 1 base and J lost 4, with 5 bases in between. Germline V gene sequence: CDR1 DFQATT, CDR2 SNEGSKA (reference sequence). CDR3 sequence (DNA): TGCAGTGCTAGAGGGGATTACGAGCAGTACTTC. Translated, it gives CSARGDYEQYF.

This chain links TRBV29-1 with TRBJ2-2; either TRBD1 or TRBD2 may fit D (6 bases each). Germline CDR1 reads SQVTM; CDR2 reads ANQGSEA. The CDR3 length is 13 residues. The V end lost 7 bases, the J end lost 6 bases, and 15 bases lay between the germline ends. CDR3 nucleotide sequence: TGCAGCGCCCTCCCTGGGGGGCCCGGGGAGCTGTTTTTT. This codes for CSALPGGPGELFF.

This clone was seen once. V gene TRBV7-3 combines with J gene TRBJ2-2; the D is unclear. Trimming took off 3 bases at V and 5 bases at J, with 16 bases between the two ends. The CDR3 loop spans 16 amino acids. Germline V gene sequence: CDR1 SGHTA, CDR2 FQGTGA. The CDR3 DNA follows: TGTGCCAGCAGCTTGACTCATACAATGTTTACCGGGGAGCTGTTTTTT. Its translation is CASSLTHTMFTGELFF.

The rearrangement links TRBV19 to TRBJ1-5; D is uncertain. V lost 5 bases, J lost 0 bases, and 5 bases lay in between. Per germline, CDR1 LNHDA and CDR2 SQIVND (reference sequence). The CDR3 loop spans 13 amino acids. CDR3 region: CASSFNSNQPQHF. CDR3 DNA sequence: TGTGCCAGTAGTTTTAATAGCAATCAGCCCCAGCATTTT.

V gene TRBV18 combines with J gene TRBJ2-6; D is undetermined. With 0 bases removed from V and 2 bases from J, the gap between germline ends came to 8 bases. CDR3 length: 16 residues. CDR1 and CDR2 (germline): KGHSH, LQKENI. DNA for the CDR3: TGTGCCAGCTCACCACCGACTTCAGCTGGGGCCAACGTCCTGACTTTC. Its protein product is CASSPPTSAGANVLTF.

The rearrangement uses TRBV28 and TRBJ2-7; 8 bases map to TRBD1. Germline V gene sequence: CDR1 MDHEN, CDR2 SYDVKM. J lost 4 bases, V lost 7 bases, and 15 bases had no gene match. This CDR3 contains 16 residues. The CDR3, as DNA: TGTGCCAGCACCCCGCTAACCGGACAGGGTTCGTACGAGCAGTACTTC. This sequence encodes CASTPLTGQGSYEQYF.

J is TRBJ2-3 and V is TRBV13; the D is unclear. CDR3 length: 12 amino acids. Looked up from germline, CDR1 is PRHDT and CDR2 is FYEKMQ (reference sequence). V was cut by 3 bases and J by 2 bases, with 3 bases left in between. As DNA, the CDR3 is TGTGCCAGCAGCTTTGACACAGATACGCAGTATTTT. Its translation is CASSFDTDTQYF.

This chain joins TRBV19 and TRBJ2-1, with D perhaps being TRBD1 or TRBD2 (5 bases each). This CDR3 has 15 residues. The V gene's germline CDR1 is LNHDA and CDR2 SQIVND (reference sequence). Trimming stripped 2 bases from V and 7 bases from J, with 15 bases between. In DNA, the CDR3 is TGTGCCAGTAGTATAAGAGGGCAGGGAGAGAATGAGCAGTTCTTC. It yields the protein CASSIRGQGENEQFF.

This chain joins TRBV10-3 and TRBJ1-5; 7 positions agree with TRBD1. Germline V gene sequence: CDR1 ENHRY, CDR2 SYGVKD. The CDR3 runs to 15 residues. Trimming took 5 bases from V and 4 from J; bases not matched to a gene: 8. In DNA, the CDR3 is TGTGCCATCAGTCGGGACAGTGCCACGAATCAGCCCCAGCATTTT. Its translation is CAISRDSATNQPQHF.

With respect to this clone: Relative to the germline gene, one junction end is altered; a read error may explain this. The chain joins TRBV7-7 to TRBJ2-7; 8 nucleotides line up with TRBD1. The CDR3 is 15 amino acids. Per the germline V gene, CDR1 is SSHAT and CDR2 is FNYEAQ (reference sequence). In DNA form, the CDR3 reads TGTGCTAGCAGTCCTCGACAGGGGACTGCCTACGAGCAGTACTTC. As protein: CASSPRQGTAYEQYF. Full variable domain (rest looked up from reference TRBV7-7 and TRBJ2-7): GAGVSQSPRYKVTKRGQDVTLRCDPISSHATLYWYQQALGQGPEFLTYFNYEAQPDKSGLPSDRFSAERPEGSISTLTIQRTEQRDSAMYRCASSPRQGTAYEQYFGPGTRLTVT.

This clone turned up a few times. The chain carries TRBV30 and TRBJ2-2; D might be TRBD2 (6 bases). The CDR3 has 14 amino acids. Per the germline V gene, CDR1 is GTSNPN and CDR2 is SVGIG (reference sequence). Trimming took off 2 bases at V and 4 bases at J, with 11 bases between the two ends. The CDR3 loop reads CAWSRDSSTGELFF. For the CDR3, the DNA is TGTGCCTGGAGTAGGGACTCTTCCACCGGGGAGCTGTTTTTT.

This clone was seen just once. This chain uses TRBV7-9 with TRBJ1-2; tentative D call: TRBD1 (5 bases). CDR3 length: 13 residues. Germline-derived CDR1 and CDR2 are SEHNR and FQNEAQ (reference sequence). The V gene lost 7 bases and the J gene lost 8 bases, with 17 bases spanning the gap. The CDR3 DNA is TGTGCCAGCACCTTGGGGCTCAGAGGCGGCTACACCTTC. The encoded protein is CASTLGLRGGYTF.

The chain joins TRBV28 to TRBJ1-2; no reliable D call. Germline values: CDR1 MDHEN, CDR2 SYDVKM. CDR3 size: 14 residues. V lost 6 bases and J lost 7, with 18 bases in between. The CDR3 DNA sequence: TGTGCCAGCAGCCGAAGCCCGAGGGAGCGTGGCTACACCTTC. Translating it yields CASSRSPRERGYTF.

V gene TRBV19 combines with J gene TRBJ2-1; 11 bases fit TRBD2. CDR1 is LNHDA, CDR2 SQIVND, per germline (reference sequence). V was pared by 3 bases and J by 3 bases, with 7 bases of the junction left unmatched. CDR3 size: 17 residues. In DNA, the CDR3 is TGTGCCAGTAGTATTATAGCTAGCGGGGGGCTCTACAATGAGCAGTTCTTC. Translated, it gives CASSIIASGGLYNEQFF. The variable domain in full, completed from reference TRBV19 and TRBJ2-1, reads DGGITQSPKYLFRKEGQNVTLSCEQNLNHDAMYWYRQDPGQGLRLIYYSQIVNDFQKGDIAEGYSVSREKKESFPLTVTSAQKNPTAFYLCASSIIASGGLYNEQFFGPGTRLTVL.

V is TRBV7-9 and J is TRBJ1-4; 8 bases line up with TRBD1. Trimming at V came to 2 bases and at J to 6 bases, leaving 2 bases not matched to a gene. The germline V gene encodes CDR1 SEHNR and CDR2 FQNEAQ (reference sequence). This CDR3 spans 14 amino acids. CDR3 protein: CASSLTGGHEKLFF. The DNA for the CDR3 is TGTGCCAGCAGCTTAACAGGGGGTCATGAAAAACTGTTTTTT.

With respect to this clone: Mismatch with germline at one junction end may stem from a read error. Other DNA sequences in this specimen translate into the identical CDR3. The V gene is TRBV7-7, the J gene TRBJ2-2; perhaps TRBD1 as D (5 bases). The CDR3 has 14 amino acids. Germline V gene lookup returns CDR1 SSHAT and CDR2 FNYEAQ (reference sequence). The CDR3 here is CASSPKGDTGELFF. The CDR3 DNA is TGTGCTAGCAGTCCAAAAGGGGACACCGGGGAGCTGTTTTTT.

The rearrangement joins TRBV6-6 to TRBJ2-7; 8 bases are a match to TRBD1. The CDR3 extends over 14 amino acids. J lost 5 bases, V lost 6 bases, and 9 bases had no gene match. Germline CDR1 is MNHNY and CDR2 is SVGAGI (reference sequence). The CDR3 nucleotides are TGTGCCAGCAGGCAGGACAGGGTTGGAAACGAGCAGTACTTC. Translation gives CASRQDRVGNEQYF.

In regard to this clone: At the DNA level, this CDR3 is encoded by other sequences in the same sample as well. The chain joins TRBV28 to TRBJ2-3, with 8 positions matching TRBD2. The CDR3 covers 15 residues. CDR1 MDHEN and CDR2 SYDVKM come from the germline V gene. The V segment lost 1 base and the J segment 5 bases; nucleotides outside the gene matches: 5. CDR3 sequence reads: CASSLSGGGGDTQYF. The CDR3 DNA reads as TGTGCCAGCAGTTTATCCGGGGGGGGAGGAGATACGCAGTATTTT. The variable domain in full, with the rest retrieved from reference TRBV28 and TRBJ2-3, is DVKVTQSSRYLVKRTGEKVFLECVQDMDHENMFWYRQDPGLGLRLIYFSYDVKMKEKGDIPEGYSVSREKKERFSLILESASTNQTSMYLCASSLSGGGGDTQYFGPGTRLTVL.

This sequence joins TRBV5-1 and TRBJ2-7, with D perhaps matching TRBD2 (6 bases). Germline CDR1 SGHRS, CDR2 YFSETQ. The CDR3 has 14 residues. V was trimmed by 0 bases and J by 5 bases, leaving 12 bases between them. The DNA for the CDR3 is TGCGCCAGCAGCTTGGACGGCAGGGAGGACGAGCAGTACTTC. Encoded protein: CASSLDGREDEQYF.

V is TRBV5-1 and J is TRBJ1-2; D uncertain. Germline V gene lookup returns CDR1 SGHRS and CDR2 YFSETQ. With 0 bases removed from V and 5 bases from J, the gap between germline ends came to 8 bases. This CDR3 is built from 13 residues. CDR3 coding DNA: TGCGCCAGCAGCTTGGGGCAGTTTTATGGCTACACCTTC. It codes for CASSLGQFYGYTF.